Below are 28 T cell receptor beta chains sequenced from a single sample in a study of blood T cell repertoires in COVID-19. Only in-frame clones appear in the TCRdb table, and some are missing; sequencing was by immunoSEQ multiplex PCR. The sample has about 210,000 clones, roughly 80% seen once; the top ten hold 0.95%. Sequencing used peripheral blood. All receptors come from a man in his fifties or sixties with COVID-19, enrolled during active disease.

V is TRBV5-4 and J is TRBJ2-7; D is undetermined. Germline loops: CDR1 SGHNT, CDR2 YYREEE (reference sequence). The CDR3 is 14 amino acids. Trimming took 0 bases from V and 4 from J, leaving 11 bases between them. The CDR3 DNA reads as TGTGCCAGCAGCTTGGATGCCACGAGTTACGAGCAGTACTTC. It yields the protein CASSLDATSYEQYF.

A few counts support this clone. CDR3 sequence (DNA): TGTGCCAGCAGCCAAGACGAGGCCTACAATGAGCAGTTCTTC. It is translated as CASSQDEAYNEQFF. The chain joins TRBV4-2 to TRBJ2-1; unclear D gene. Trimming left V 0 bases short and J 2 bases short, with 5 bases between. This CDR3 comprises 14 residues. The germline gives CDR1 LGHNA, CDR2 YNFKEQ.

V and J are TRBV5-8 and TRBJ2-1; possible D gene TRBD1, 6 bases. The CDR3 sequence is 15 residues long. With 1 base removed from V and 4 bases from J, the gap between germline ends came to 12 bases. Germline lookup yields CDR1 SGHTS and CDR2 YDEGEE. CDR3 coding DNA: TGTGCCAGCAGCTTGACGGGGACACCTTACAATGAGCAGTTCTTC. It translates to CASSLTGTPYNEQFF.

The chain employs TRBV10-1 and TRBJ1-6; tentative D call: TRBD1 (6 bases). This CDR3 has 17 residues. V was trimmed by 8 bases and J by 0 bases, leaving 17 bases between them. Per the germline V gene, CDR1 is WNHNN and CDR2 is SYGVQD (reference sequence). This chain's CDR3 is CASVDAAGVSYNSPLHF. The CDR3, as DNA: TGCGCCAGCGTGGATGCTGCAGGGGTCTCCTATAATTCACCCCTCCACTTT.

The chain is built from TRBV6-2 or TRBV6-3 and TRBJ1-2; 7 bases are shared with TRBD1. The germline gives CDR1 MNHEY, CDR2 SVGEGT. This CDR3 comprises 15 residues. Unmatched junction bases numbered 4, after V lost 0 bases and J lost 3 bases. This CDR3 is CASSYSPQGDYGYTF. The CDR3, as DNA: TGTGCCAGCAGTTACTCACCCCAGGGGGACTATGGCTACACCTTC.

The rearrangement uses TRBV10-3 and TRBJ1-1; D is unresolved. This CDR3 comprises 14 residues. V was shortened by 10 bases and J by 0 bases, with 15 bases between the two germline ends. The V gene's germline CDR1 is ENHRY and CDR2 SYGVKD. DNA for the CDR3: TGTGCCACCGCGTCCCCATCCATGAACACTGAAGCTTTCTTT. The encoded protein is CATASPSMNTEAFF.

This clone was counted only a few times. The chain recombines TRBV7-3 with TRBJ2-7, with 8 bases aligning to TRBD1. CDR1 is SGHTA, CDR2 FQGTGA, per germline. This CDR3 has 15 residues. With 4 bases clipped from V and 5 bases from J, the junction kept 10 bases outside the gene matches. Written as DNA, the CDR3 is TGTGCCAGCAGCTCCGCGCGGACAGGGAACCACGAGCAGTACTTC. Amino acid sequence: CASSSARTGNHEQYF.

This chain connects TRBV5-1 to TRBJ2-1, with TRBD1 matching over 8 bases. Germline V gives CDR1 SGHRS, CDR2 YFSETQ. V lost 4 bases, J lost 5 bases, and 5 bases stayed unmatched. CDR3 length: 14 residues. CDR3 protein: CASSIDRGDNEQFF. The CDR3 bases are TGCGCCAGCAGCATTGACAGGGGAGACAATGAGCAGTTCTTC.

The CDR3 protein is CASSLWTGTNYGYTF. CDR3 bases: TGTGCCAGCAGCTTATGGACAGGAACAAACTATGGCTACACCTTC. This sequence joins TRBV7-2 and TRBJ1-2; 7 bases are shared with TRBD1. The CDR3 runs to 15 residues. The trim removed 2 bases at V and 2 bases at J, leaving 5 bases unmatched. CDR1 SGHTA and CDR2 FQGNSA come from the germline V gene.

This clone was seen just once. This rearrangement joins TRBV5-1 to TRBJ1-1; D is ambiguous. CDR1 and CDR2 (germline): SGHRS, YFSETQ. V was pared by 0 bases and J by 1 base, with 10 bases between. The CDR3 loop spans 15 amino acids. The CDR3 loop is CASSLGVQANTEAFF. In DNA form, the CDR3 reads TGCGCCAGCAGCTTGGGGGTTCAGGCGAACACTGAAGCTTTCTTT.

The rearrangement links TRBV5-5 to TRBJ2-1, with D possibly being TRBD1 (6 bases). Germline V gene data show CDR1 as SGHKS and CDR2 as YYEKEE (reference sequence). Trimming pared 0 bases from V and 3 bases from J, leaving 13 bases between. The CDR3 spans 16 residues. CDR3 bases: TGTGCCAGCAGCTTGGCTGGTAGCAGGGGCTACAATGAGCAGTTCTTC. Its protein is CASSLAGSRGYNEQFF.

V usage is TRBV7-8 and J usage is TRBJ1-1; perhaps TRBD1 as D (6 bases). Trimming stripped 3 bases from V and 0 bases from J, with 14 bases between. The CDR3 runs to 16 residues. CDR1 is SGHVS and CDR2 is FQNEAQ in the germline V gene. The CDR3 sequence is CASSFPRGAVNTEAFF. The CDR3 DNA is TGTGCCAGCAGCTTCCCCAGGGGAGCAGTGAACACTGAAGCTTTCTTT. Looking up the rest from reference TRBV7-8 and TRBJ1-1 gives the full variable domain: GAGVSQSPRYKVAKRGQDVALRCDPISGHVSLFWYQQALGQGPEFLTYFQNEAQLDKSGLPSDRFFAERPEGSVSTLKIQRTQQEDSAVYLCASSFPRGAVNTEAFFGQGTRLTVV.

The chain is built from TRBV7-3 and TRBJ1-2; 8 nucleotides align to TRBD1. V shed 1 base, J shed 7 bases, and the junction held 5 bases outside the gene matches. The CDR3 length is 14 residues. The V gene's germline CDR1 is SGHTA and CDR2 FQGTGA. CDR3 DNA sequence: TGTGCCAGCAGCTTAAACGGCAGGGGGCTTGGCTACACCTTC. Residues: CASSLNGRGLGYTF.

This CDR3 reads CASSFMRPGLAGEDEQYF. Here the CDR3 DNA reads TGTGCCAGCAGTTTTATGCGCCCGGGACTAGCGGGAGAAGACGAGCAGTACTTC. The V gene is TRBV28, the J gene TRBJ2-7; 14 bases are a match to TRBD2. The CDR3 is 18 amino acids. Trimming took 3 bases from V and 5 from J; bases not matched to a gene: 12. Germline values: CDR1 MDHEN, CDR2 SYDVKM.

This clone was seen a single time. The chain couples TRBV6-1 to TRBJ2-7; D not certain. The V gene's germline CDR1 is MNHNS and CDR2 SASEGT. With 2 bases removed from V and 9 bases from J, the gap between germline ends came to 8 bases. The CDR3 extends over 11 amino acids. The CDR3, as DNA: TGTGCCAGCAGTGAAAGAATGCGGCAGTACTTC. It is translated as CASSERMRQYF.

The chain uses TRBV14 and TRBJ1-6; D is unresolved. Germline CDR1 reads SGHDN; CDR2 reads FVKESK. The CDR3 covers 12 residues. Trimming shortened V by 3 bases and J by 11 bases, and 8 bases separated the two germline ends. CDR3 residues: CASSQVGAPLHF. The CDR3 bases are TGTGCCAGCAGCCAGGTGGGAGCACCCCTCCACTTT.

The V and J genes are TRBV4-1 and TRBJ1-6; TRBD1 matches 7 bases. The V and J ends lost 3 bases and 7 bases, in that order; junction bases with no gene match: 9. Germline V gene lookup returns CDR1 MGHRA and CDR2 YSYEKL. The CDR3 sequence is 16 residues long. DNA for the CDR3: TGCGCCAGCAGCCAGGGGACAGTATCAGGAAATTCACCCCTCCACTTT. Translation: CASSQGTVSGNSPLHF.

The chain has TRBV11-3 and TRBJ2-5; 14 nucleotides agree with TRBD2. Germline V gene lookup returns CDR1 SGHNT and CDR2 YENEEA. The CDR3 spans 18 residues. The junction had 13 bases not matched to a gene; V was cut back by 5 bases and J by 5 bases. CDR3 loop: CASSAGLAGGFLGETQYF. In DNA form, the CDR3 reads TGTGCCAGCAGCGCTGGACTAGCGGGAGGATTCTTGGGGGAGACCCAGTACTTC.

The chain couples TRBV3-1 (or the pseudogene TRBV3-2) to TRBJ2-2; D gene ambiguous. Germline V CDR1 and CDR2: LGHDT, YNNKEL (reference sequence). V was cut by 4 bases and J by 5 bases, with 8 bases left in between. This CDR3 comprises 13 residues. The CDR3 is CASSPQVTGELFF. The CDR3 DNA is TGTGCCAGCAGCCCTCAGGTGACCGGGGAGCTGTTTTTT.

The gene calls are TRBV5-5 and TRBJ2-1; TRBD1 aligns across 9 bases. With 2 bases clipped from V and 7 bases from J, the junction kept 4 bases outside the gene matches. The CDR3 covers 14 residues. Germline V gene sequence: CDR1 SGHKS, CDR2 YYEKEE (reference sequence). The DNA of the CDR3 is TGTGCCAGCAGCTTAGGGACAGGGAATAATGAGCAGTTCTTC. It translates to CASSLGTGNNEQFF.

The chain couples TRBV6-5 to TRBJ1-1; 8 bases fit TRBD1. Germline trimming cut 6 bases from V and 11 bases from J; bases unmatched to any gene: 14. The CDR3 contains 14 residues. Germline V gene data show CDR1 as MNHEY and CDR2 as SVGAGI. The CDR3 spells CASRTRTGYFGAFF. In DNA, the CDR3 is TGTGCCAGCAGGACCAGGACAGGGTACTTTGGTGCTTTCTTT.

The chain recombines TRBV18 with TRBJ1-2; TRBD1 matches 7 bases. V lost 2 bases and J lost 8; bases outside the gene matches: 14. The CDR3 loop spans 16 amino acids. Germline assignment: CDR1 KGHSH and CDR2 LQKENI. CDR3 DNA: TGTGCCAGCTCACCAAATCCCCCCAGACAGGGTGGCGGCTACACCTTC. Translated, it gives CASSPNPPRQGGGYTF.

This chain joins TRBV6-1 and TRBJ1-2; D not resolved. Germline V CDR1 and CDR2: MNHNS, SASEGT. CDR3 length: 16 residues. Between the trimmed V and J ends, which lost 1 base and 8 bases, there was a span of 20 bases. The CDR3 reads CASSEDLGRGLRGYTF. Here the CDR3 DNA reads TGTGCCAGCAGTGAAGACCTCGGCCGCGGACTGAGAGGCTACACCTTC.

This clone showed up just once. The CDR3 DNA reads as TGTGCTAGTGGTTTCCGAAGTATCCGGGTGAACACTGAAGCTTTCTTT. It translates to CASGFRSIRVNTEAFF. The V call is TRBV12-5, the J call TRBJ1-1; D not certain. V was cut by 3 bases and J by 0 bases, with 14 bases left in between. This CDR3 region has 16 residues. CDR1 is LGHNT, CDR2 FRNRAP, per germline.

In this sample, this clone turned up a few times. Distinct nucleotide sequences in the sample also encode this CDR3. The chain joins TRBV5-6 to TRBJ1-6; 10 positions match TRBD1. The CDR3 runs 15 residues. Germline-derived CDR1 and CDR2 are SGHDT and YYEEEE. J gave up 7 bases and V 4 bases, and 5 bases lay outside the gene matches. CDR3 region: CASSLRTGGNSPLHF. CDR3 nucleotides: TGTGCCAGCAGCCTACGGACAGGGGGGAATTCACCCCTCCACTTT.

The gene calls are TRBV7-8 and TRBJ2-7, with 7 bases lining up with TRBD2. CDR3 length: 13 residues. V lost 5 bases and J lost 3; bases outside the gene matches: 4. Germline V lookup: CDR1 SGHVS, CDR2 FQNEAQ. For the CDR3, the DNA is TGTGCCAGCAGCCTGGGGGGGTACTACGAGCAGTACTTC. It specifies CASSLGGYYEQYF.

V gene TRBV24-1 combines with J gene TRBJ2-3; perhaps TRBD1 as D (6 bases). CDR1 and CDR2 (germline): KGHDR, SFDVKD. Trimming left V 4 bases short and J 0 bases short, with 13 bases between. The CDR3 contains 16 residues. CDR3: CATSDLDSSSTDTQYF. The DNA of the CDR3 is TGTGCCACCAGTGACTTGGACAGCTCTAGCACAGATACGCAGTATTTT.

This clone was picked up one time. V and J are TRBV6-5 and TRBJ2-1; D perhaps matches TRBD1 (5 bases). Looked up from germline, CDR1 is MNHEY and CDR2 is SVGAGI. The CDR3 has 13 amino acids. Trimming took 2 bases from V and 7 from J, leaving 9 bases between them. This CDR3 reads CASSYASGNEQFF. CDR3 bases: TGTGCCAGCAGTTACGCGTCAGGGAATGAGCAGTTCTTC.